This record covers a single TCR beta chain. Participant reports of clinical history set cohort assignment. Either two negative PCRs, clearance, or symptom resolution qualified Cohort 3 donors as recovered. J gave up 4 bases and V 1 base, and 7 bases lay outside the gene matches. CDR3 size: 16 residues. Germline V CDR1 and CDR2: LNHNV, YYDKDF (reference sequence). This record comes from a study of blood T cell repertoires in COVID-19. As for the study in general: From the United States, Italy and Spain came samples of acute and convalescent COVID-19.

Authors' data handling: By means of reference gene primer amplification, nucleated cell counts were estimated. Data came from immunoSEQ multiplex PCR; TCRdb stores just in-frame clones and leaves some out. For V, J and clone size, that table is used; D and trimming come from the DNA. The sample has a few hundred thousand clones; around 86% are singletons. The sequence came from a woman younger than 30 who had recovered from COVID-19. The chain carries TRBV15 and TRBJ2-3; 8 bases are a match to TRBD1. Sequencing was done on a sample of PBMCs or T cells enriched from blood (not recorded which). CDR3 DNA: TGTGCCACCAGCAGAGGTGCAGGGGGCGGATCAGATACGCAGTATTTT. Its translation is CATSRGAGGGSDTQYF.